Below, 24 T cell receptor beta chains from the same sample are listed, as sequenced in a study of blood T cells in healthy people across ages. It was with a sample-barcoded 5' primer and a J-beta primer mix that a second PCR of about 7 to 12 cycles was run. TCRdb processed the 5' RACE reads anew with MiXCR; each CDR3 protein has one entry. The sample holds approximately 1.5 million distinct CDR3 sequences, roughly 43% seen once. Material: blood. Every receptor here comes from a woman younger than 35 in good health.

This clonotype was recorded only once. The rearrangement uses TRBV7-6 and TRBJ2-7; 7 bases align to TRBD1. This CDR3 has 16 residues. Germline assignment: CDR1 SGHVS and CDR2 FNYEAQ. V dropped 6 bases and J dropped 7; count of bases not matched to a gene: 18. The CDR3 DNA reads TGTGCCAGCAGTTACGGGACAGCCTTAGGCTACAATGAGCAGTACTTC. Translating gives CASSYGTALGYNEQYF.

V and J are TRBV20-1 and TRBJ2-3, with D perhaps TRBD2 (6 bases). The CDR3 sequence is 14 residues long. Trimming removed 3 bases at V and 5 bases at J, with 15 bases between. CDR1 is DFQATT and CDR2 is SNEGSKA in the germline V gene (reference sequence). The CDR3 protein is CSASGTALGDTQYF. CDR3 nucleotides: TGCAGTGCTAGTGGGACTGCACTTGGAGATACGCAGTATTTT.

The chain uses TRBV6-6 and TRBJ2-7, with D maybe TRBD1 (6 bases). Trimming removed 5 bases from V and 0 bases from J, with 14 bases in between. The germline V gene has CDR1 MNHNY and CDR2 SVGAGI (reference sequence). This CDR3 has 15 residues. The DNA for the CDR3 is TGTGCCAGCAGTAACTGGGGGCACAGCTCCTACGAGCAGTACTTC. Its translation: CASSNWGHSSYEQYF.

The V and J genes are TRBV6-2 or TRBV6-3 and TRBJ2-4; D not resolved. In germline, CDR1 is MNHEY, CDR2 SVGEGT. Trimming stripped 2 bases from V and 3 bases from J, with 11 bases between. The CDR3 consists of 15 residues. DNA for the CDR3: TGTGCCAGCAGTTACCCTACTCAGTACAAAAACATTCAGTACTTC. This sequence encodes CASSYPTQYKNIQYF.

The chain combines TRBV29-1 with TRBJ1-1; possibly TRBD1 for D (6 bases). The CDR3 spans 13 residues. CDR1 is SQVTM, CDR2 ANQGSEA, per germline. V was shortened by 6 bases and J by 0 bases, with 11 bases between the two germline ends. CDR3 DNA sequence: TGCAGCGTCACAGGGCACATGAACACTGAAGCTTTCTTT. Protein sequence: CSVTGHMNTEAFF.

The chain combines TRBV7-9 with TRBJ2-4; no reliable D call. Germline-derived CDR1 and CDR2 are SEHNR and FQNEAQ (reference sequence). V lost 4 bases and J lost 6, with 7 bases in between. This CDR3 is built from 12 residues. The CDR3 DNA is TGTGCCAGCAGCTCGGACGGAAACATTCAGTACTTC. The encoded protein is CASSSDGNIQYF.

V usage is TRBV20-1 and J usage is TRBJ1-6; D ambiguous. The CDR3 runs 14 residues. CDR1 and CDR2 from the germline V gene are DFQATT and SNEGSKA (reference sequence). Trimming cost V 6 bases and J 3 bases, with 12 bases left between them. DNA of the CDR3: TGCAGTGCATACTCGCAGGTCTATAATTCACCCCTCCACTTT. Protein product: CSAYSQVYNSPLHF.

The sample holds a few counts of this clonotype. CDR3 in amino acids: CATGELAGSDTQYF. In nucleotides, the CDR3 is TGTGCCACCGGAGAACTAGCGGGGTCAGATACGCAGTATTTT. V and J are TRBV6-1 and TRBJ2-3; 10 positions match TRBD2. Germline loops: CDR1 MNHNS, CDR2 SASEGT. V lost 10 bases to trimming and J lost 4 bases; unmatched junction nucleotides: 8. This CDR3 spans 14 amino acids.

Comment on this clonotype: A read error may explain this, as a much larger clone is one base away. The rearrangement links TRBV6-6 to TRBJ2-1; 8 bases agree with TRBD2. Per germline, CDR1 MNHNY and CDR2 SVGAGI (reference sequence). The CDR3 runs to 15 residues. Trimming took 6 bases from V and 0 from J; bases not matched to a gene: 4. CDR3 DNA sequence: TGTGCCAGCAGCATGAGCGGGAGCTCCTACAATGAGCAGTTCTTC. It codes for CASSMSGSSYNEQFF.

This chain connects TRBV12-3 or TRBV12-4 to TRBJ1-1; no reliable D call. The CDR3 totals 15 residues. V lost 0 bases, J lost 2 bases, and 10 bases lay in between. The CDR3 DNA reads TGTGCCAGCAGTTTAGCGGCGGCCAGTAACACTGAAGCTTTCTTT. Translated: CASSLAAASNTEAFF.

The chain is built from TRBV3-1 and TRBJ2-2; TRBD1 matches at 11 bases. Trimming cost V 0 bases and J 4 bases; bases outside gene matches: 13. Germline CDR1 is LGHDT and CDR2 is YNNKEL (reference sequence). This CDR3 contains 20 residues. The CDR3 loop reads CASSQDIRTGGYLGTGELFF. CDR3 nucleotide sequence: TGTGCCAGCAGCCAAGATATCCGGACAGGGGGCTATTTGGGCACCGGGGAGCTGTTTTTT.

This clonotype was observed a few times. The chain links TRBV20-1 to TRBJ1-5; no reliable D call. From germline, CDR1 is DFQATT and CDR2 SNEGSKA (reference sequence). Trimming took off 7 bases at V and 1 base at J, with 20 bases between the two ends. This CDR3 is 16 amino acids long. The CDR3 protein is CSDLLAVPLSNQPQHF. The CDR3, as DNA: TGCAGTGACTTACTGGCGGTCCCGCTAAGCAATCAGCCCCAGCATTTT.

The chain has TRBV15 and TRBJ2-4; tentatively, D is TRBD2 (5 bases). The germline CDR1 and CDR2 sequences are LNHNV and YYDKDF (reference sequence). The CDR3 runs to 15 residues. Deletions cut 6 bases from V and 2 bases from J, with 14 bases between. The CDR3: CATRQLVTTKNIQYF. The CDR3 nucleotides read TGTGCCACCAGACAACTAGTTACGACCAAAAACATTCAGTACTTC.

This chain connects TRBV12-3 or TRBV12-4 to TRBJ2-1; 14 nucleotides match TRBD2. The CDR3 sequence is 16 residues long. V lost 5 bases and J lost 9; bases outside the gene matches: 9. The CDR3 sequence is CASSIRTSGGLGEQFF. CDR3 coding DNA: TGTGCCAGCAGTATCCGGACTAGCGGGGGGTTGGGTGAGCAGTTCTTC.

The V gene is TRBV7-9, the J gene TRBJ2-1; perhaps TRBD2 as D (5 bases). The ends were cut back, 1 base at V and 5 bases at J, with 12 bases in the middle. Germline V gives CDR1 SEHNR, CDR2 FQNEAQ (reference sequence). The CDR3 loop spans 15 amino acids. CDR3 amino acids: CASSLVIGLNNEQFF. The DNA for the CDR3 is TGTGCCAGCAGCTTAGTAATCGGACTCAACAATGAGCAGTTCTTC.

The chain couples TRBV20-1 to TRBJ1-2; D possibly corresponds to TRBD1 (6 bases). V was shortened by 3 bases and J by 8 bases, with 16 bases between the two germline ends. The germline CDR1 and CDR2 sequences are DFQATT and SNEGSKA (reference sequence). There are 13 residues in the CDR3. The CDR3 DNA sequence: TGCAGTGCTAGCCTCGCCCAGGGGAACGGCTACACCTTC. Protein: CSASLAQGNGYTF.

This clonotype was seen more than once but under ten times. The chain couples TRBV4-1 to TRBJ1-1, with D hard to call. The CDR3 contains 13 residues. With 8 bases removed from V and 3 bases from J, the gap between germline ends came to 13 bases. Germline assignment: CDR1 MGHRA and CDR2 YSYEKL. CDR3 loop: CASRKLGDTEAFF. The CDR3 DNA reads TGCGCCAGCCGAAAGCTTGGGGACACTGAAGCTTTCTTT.

The V call is TRBV7-3, the J call TRBJ2-5; the D gene is possibly TRBD2 (6 bases). The CDR3 covers 15 residues. Trimming pared 1 base from V and 8 bases from J, leaving 17 bases between. Germline V lookup: CDR1 SGHTA, CDR2 FQGTGA. CDR3 nucleotide sequence: TGTGCCAGCAGCTTAAATAGCGGCCCGGAATACACCCAGTACTTC. This codes for CASSLNSGPEYTQYF.

This clonotype was counted at least ten times. V gene TRBV6-2 or TRBV6-3 combines with J gene TRBJ2-1, with TRBD1 as a possible D gene (5 bases). Germline V gene sequence: CDR1 MNHEY, CDR2 SVGEGT. The CDR3 contains 17 residues. Trimming pared 5 bases from V and 0 bases from J, leaving 17 bases between. The CDR3 reads CASSEPHGASSYNEQFF. The CDR3 DNA reads TGTGCCAGCAGTGAACCTCATGGGGCGAGCTCCTACAATGAGCAGTTCTTC.

This clonotype was counted only a few times. The chain recombines TRBV4-1 with TRBJ2-1, with TRBD2 matching over 11 bases. Per germline, CDR1 MGHRA and CDR2 YSYEKL. Trimming removed 0 bases from V and 3 bases from J; junction bases left unmatched: 7. The CDR3 runs to 18 residues. CDR3 residues: CASSQEILAGGIYNEQFF. DNA of the CDR3: TGCGCCAGCAGCCAAGAAATCCTAGCGGGGGGCATCTACAATGAGCAGTTCTTC.

This clonotype has more than one count but fewer than ten. CDR3 sequence reads: CATSDSGGGTDTQYF. CDR3 nucleotide sequence: TGTGCCACCAGTGATTCTGGGGGCGGCACAGATACGCAGTATTTT. The chain couples TRBV24-1 to TRBJ2-3, with D possibly TRBD1 on 6 matching bases. The CDR3 consists of 15 residues. The germline V gene has CDR1 KGHDR and CDR2 SFDVKD. V was shortened by 2 bases and J by 1 base, with 9 bases between the two germline ends.

CDR3 protein: CASSPDRASGADTQYF. As DNA, the CDR3 is TGTGCCAGCAGCCCAGACAGGGCTAGCGGGGCGGATACGCAGTATTTT. The chain is built from TRBV7-8 and TRBJ2-3; 9 bases fit TRBD2. CDR1 and CDR2 from the germline V gene are SGHVS and FQNEAQ. V shed 5 bases and J 6 bases; nucleotides not matched to a gene: 12. This CDR3 contains 16 residues.

The chain uses TRBV4-3 and TRBJ2-7; no definite D call. Between the trimmed V and J ends, which lost 1 base and 3 bases, there was a span of 7 bases. Germline CDR1 is LGHNA and CDR2 is YSLEER. The CDR3 runs to 13 residues. As DNA, the CDR3 is TGCGCCAGCAGCCAAGCTATTCTCTACGAGCAGTACTTC. As protein: CASSQAILYEQYF.

With respect to this clonotype: One junction end disagrees with the germline gene, perhaps due to a read error. V usage is TRBV12-5 and J usage is TRBJ2-7, with D uncertain. CDR1 is LGHNT, CDR2 FRNRAP, per germline. The CDR3 is 15 amino acids. CDR3 nucleotides: TGCGCTAGTGGTTTGTACGCGACAAGGAGTAACGAGCAGTACTTC. It codes for CASGLYATRSNEQYF.